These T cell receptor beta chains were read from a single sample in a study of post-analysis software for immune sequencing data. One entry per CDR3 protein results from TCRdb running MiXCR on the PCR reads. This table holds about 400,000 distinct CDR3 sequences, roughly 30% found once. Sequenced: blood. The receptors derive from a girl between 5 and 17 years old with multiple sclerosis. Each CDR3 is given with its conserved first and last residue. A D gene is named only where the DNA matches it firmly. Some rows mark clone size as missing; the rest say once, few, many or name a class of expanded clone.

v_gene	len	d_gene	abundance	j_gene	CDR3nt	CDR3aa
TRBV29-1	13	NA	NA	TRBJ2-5	TGCAGCGTTGGCGATTCTTATGCAGAGACCCAGTACTTC	CSVGDSYAETQYF
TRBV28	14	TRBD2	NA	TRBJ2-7	TGTGCCAGCAAACCGGGACTAGCAGTCCACGAGCAGTACTTC	CASKPGLAVHEQYF
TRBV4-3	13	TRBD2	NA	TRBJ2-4	TGCGCCAGCAGCCAAGACAGGGACTACGGGCAGTACTTC	CASSQDRDYGQYF
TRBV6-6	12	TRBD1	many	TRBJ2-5	TGTGCCAGCAGATCAGGGGGAGAGACCCAGTACTTC	CASRSGGETQYF
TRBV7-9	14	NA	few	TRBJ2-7	TGTGCCAGCAGCTCGGGGGAGACATCCTACGAGCAGTACTTC	CASSSGETSYEQYF
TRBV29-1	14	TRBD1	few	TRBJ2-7	TGCAGCGTCGTTGCTCGGGACAGCTCCTACGAGCAGTACTTC	CSVVARDSSYEQYF
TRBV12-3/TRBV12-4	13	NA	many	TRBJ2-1	TGTGCCAGCAGTTTTCCGGCGGACAATGAGCAGTTCTTC	CASSFPADNEQFF
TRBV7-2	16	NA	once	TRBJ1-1	TGTGCCAGCAGCTCCTATCGGGCAGCTGAAGGCACTGAAGCTTTCTTT	CASSSYRAAEGTEAFF
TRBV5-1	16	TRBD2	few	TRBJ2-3	TGCGCCAGCAGCACCTTACTAGCGGGGGGGACAGATACGCAGTATTTT	CASSTLLAGGTDTQYF
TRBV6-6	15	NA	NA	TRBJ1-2	TGTGCCAGCAGTTACTCCCGGCCTGCTAACTATGGCTGCACCTTC	CASSYSRPANYGCTF
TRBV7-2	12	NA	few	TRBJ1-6	TGTGCCAGCCGCGTCCGTGTCTCACCCCTCCACTTT	CASRVRVSPLHF